Following are 13 T cell receptor beta chains from one sample sequenced in a study of cytomegalovirus exposure and HLA in healthy donors. The PCR used 60 Vbeta and 13 Jbeta primers. Profiled with immunoSEQ multiplex PCR; TCRdb holds only in-frame clones, not every one. The table has about 88,000 clones, around 90% seen once. The source material was PBMCs. These receptors all stem from a man between 18 and 35 years old in good health and CMV-seronegative.

The genes are TRBV19 and TRBJ2-3, with a possible D match to TRBD1 (5 bases). CDR3 size: 14 residues. The germline CDR1 and CDR2 sequences are LNHDA and SQIVND (reference sequence). Trimming took off 5 bases at V and 0 bases at J, with 9 bases between the two ends. CDR3 in amino acids: CASSSTASTDTQYF. The CDR3 coding sequence is TGTGCCAGTAGTTCGACAGCTAGCACAGATACGCAGTATTTT.

V gene TRBV29-1 combines with J gene TRBJ2-1, with 7 bases aligning to TRBD1. CDR1 is SQVTM, CDR2 ANQGSEA, per germline. The CDR3 runs 15 residues. V shed 0 bases, J shed 0 bases, and the junction held 2 bases outside the gene matches. The CDR3 DNA follows: TGCAGCGTTGAAGACGACAGGGACTCCTACAATGAGCAGTTCTTC. Its translation: CSVEDDRDSYNEQFF.

The chain joins TRBV19 to TRBJ2-5; possibly TRBD1 for D (6 bases). The assigned J gene may be wrong: the sequence end matches TRBJ2-7 better. The CDR3 consists of 14 residues. Germline V lookup: CDR1 LNHDA, CDR2 SQIVND (reference sequence). CDR3 sequence (DNA): TGTGCCAGTAGTTCAACAGGGCCGCCCCACGAGCAGTACTTC. Its protein is CASSSTGPPHEQYF.

The CDR3 bases are TGTGCCAGCAGCCCGTGGCGGCGGACACTAAACACCGGGGAGCTGTTTTTT. It translates to CASSPWRRTLNTGELFF. The V gene is TRBV7-3, the J gene TRBJ2-2; possible D gene TRBD1, 5 bases. V lost 5 bases to trimming and J lost 2 bases, with 18 bases between them. The CDR3 has 17 residues. Germline CDR1 is SGHTA and CDR2 is FQGTGA.

Details on this clone: The junction and the germline gene differ at one end; a read error may be behind it. This sequence joins TRBV7-9 and TRBJ1-2; D possibly corresponds to TRBD1 (5 bases). The CDR3 runs 12 residues. Germline V gene lookup returns CDR1 SEHNR and CDR2 FQNEAQ (reference sequence). This CDR3 reads CSSSLDSYGYTF. The CDR3 coding sequence is TGTTCCAGCAGCTTAGACAGCTATGGCTACACCTTC.

The rearrangement joins TRBV28 to TRBJ2-2; the D gene is possibly TRBD2 (6 bases). The length of the CDR3 is 16 residues. Per the germline V gene, CDR1 is MDHEN and CDR2 is SYDVKM. The V and J ends lost 6 bases and 2 bases respectively, with 16 bases between them. The CDR3 DNA follows: TGTGCCAGCAGGGTCTCGGGACTCGTAAACACCGGGGAGCTGTTTTTT. Translating it yields CASRVSGLVNTGELFF.

The genes are TRBV30 and TRBJ2-1; D not resolved. V lost 1 base and J 7 bases, leaving 11 bases between the germline ends. CDR1 and CDR2 (germline): GTSNPN, SVGIG (reference sequence). This CDR3 spans 13 amino acids. The CDR3 protein is CAWSATGRNEQFF. As DNA, the CDR3 is TGTGCCTGGAGTGCAACCGGCAGGAATGAGCAGTTCTTC.

The rearrangement links TRBV7-6 to TRBJ1-3; 8 bases match TRBD1. The CDR3 runs to 15 residues. The V gene's germline CDR1 is SGHVS and CDR2 FNYEAQ. The V segment lost 5 bases and the J segment 0 bases; nucleotides outside the gene matches: 3. This CDR3 reads CASSIDRGSGNTIYF. As DNA, the CDR3 is TGTGCCAGCAGCATCGACAGGGGCTCTGGAAACACCATATATTTT. Full variable domain (remainder filled in from reference TRBV7-6 and TRBJ1-3): GAGVSQSPRYKVTKRGQDVALRCDPISGHVSLYWYRQALGQGPEFLTYFNYEAQQDKSGLPNDRFSAERPEGSISTLTIQRTEQRDSAMYRCASSIDRGSGNTIYFGEGSWLTVV.

V gene TRBV6-6 combines with J gene TRBJ1-3; D not certain. V was pared by 0 bases and J by 2 bases, with 8 bases between. Germline CDR1 and CDR2: MNHNY and SVGAGI (reference sequence). The CDR3 loop spans 15 amino acids. Here the CDR3 DNA reads TGTGCCAGCAGTTACTCCCCGGAGACTGGAAACACCATATATTTT. Amino acid sequence: CASSYSPETGNTIYF.

Only a few counts were recorded for this clone. The chain uses TRBV19 and TRBJ2-7, with D maybe TRBD2 (7 bases). V was shortened by 3 bases and J by 2 bases, with 14 bases between the two germline ends. The CDR3 has 15 residues. The germline gives CDR1 LNHDA, CDR2 SQIVND (reference sequence). The CDR3 loop reads CASSISAGAPYEQYF. DNA for the CDR3: TGTGCCAGTAGTATCTCTGCGGGGGCCCCCTACGAGCAGTACTTC.

The rearrangement joins TRBV27 to TRBJ2-1; 7 bases agree with TRBD2. Germline trimming cut 4 bases from V and 6 bases from J; bases unmatched to any gene: 12. Germline assignment: CDR1 MNHEY and CDR2 SMNVEV (reference sequence). The CDR3 extends over 16 amino acids. Here the CDR3 reads CASSSLRGRALNEQFF. CDR3 nucleotide sequence: TGTGCCAGCAGTTCCTTACGGGGGAGGGCCCTCAATGAGCAGTTCTTC.

The rearrangement uses TRBV27 and TRBJ2-7, with 9 bases aligning to TRBD2. CDR3 length: 15 amino acids. Germline-derived CDR1 and CDR2 are MNHEY and SMNVEV (reference sequence). Trimming took 6 bases from V and 3 from J; bases not matched to a gene: 9. The CDR3 loop reads CASSRPLAGDYEQYF. CDR3 in DNA: TGTGCCAGCAGCCGGCCTTTAGCGGGGGACTACGAGCAGTACTTC.

The table lists this clone with a count of one. The rearrangement joins TRBV7-2 to TRBJ2-7, with D maybe TRBD1 (6 bases). V was pared by 0 bases and J by 3 bases, with 15 bases between. The germline CDR1 and CDR2 sequences are SGHTA and FQGNSA. The CDR3 is 16 amino acids. Written as DNA, the CDR3 is TGTGCCAGCAGCTTAGCGCCGACAGGACTCTTCTACGAGCAGTACTTC. It codes for CASSLAPTGLFYEQYF.